Ten or more counts support the clone carrying this T cell receptor (beta chain). Antigen specificity is unknown. This sample stems from a study of regulatory T cells in long-lasting Graves disease. Study-level information: Those Graves' patients who were newly diagnosed had been on antithyroid drugs under 3 months. Study-wide points: Persistent disease was associated with favored TRBV28 usage and with favored use of TRBJ1-2 and TRBJ2-5.

To make TCR beta libraries, researchers used iRepertoire HTBI primers and Arm-PCR of CDR3 regions. Each CDR3 protein gets one entry after TCRdb re-called the multiplex PCR reads with MiXCR. This sample has about 470,000 distinct CDR3 sequences, with 15% found just once. Noted time point: newly diagnosed GD, antithyroid drugs for less than 3 months. PBMC RNA was the source of the TCR library. Germline V gives CDR1 SGHRS, CDR2 YFSETQ. The CDR3 has 15 amino acids. The V and J ends lost 1 base and 0 bases respectively, with 10 bases between them. This same sample was also taken into another study, of T cells in Graves' hyperthyroidism and ophthalmopathy. Turning to that study: Clinical symptoms, serum thyroxine, TRAb, thyroid ultrasound and orbital computed tomography established diagnosis. Using the HTBI primer set, a first-round RT-PCR was run on the TCR CDR3.

V gene TRBV5-1 combines with J gene TRBJ1-1; unclear D gene. This receptor was taken from a woman aged 30 to 39 with Graves disease. The sequenced sample was peripheral blood mononuclear cells (PBMCs), obtained at new diagnosis, from a patient treated with antithyroid drugs. For the CDR3, the DNA is TGCGCCAGCAGCTTGTTGGCAAGCATGAACACTGAAGCTTTCTTT. Translation: CASSLLASMNTEAFF.